The 29 T cell receptor beta chains in this list originate from one sample, sequenced in a study of T cell repertoires in cytomegalovirus infection. These receptors lack a known antigen. TCRdb fed the reads into MiXCR, producing one record per CDR3 protein. The sample records about 830,000 distinct CDR3 sequences, approximately 32% being singletons. Sequenced material: cultured CD8+ T cells from PBMCs, taken from culture after CMV antigen stimulation. The receptors were sampled from a human donor in good health (CMV status not recorded). Some clones in this sample may be carry-over from other donors' samples.

The CDR3 loop is CASRLGTTDGYTF. In DNA, the CDR3 is TGTGCCAGCAGGCTTGGGACGACGGATGGCTACACCTTC. This chain links TRBV6-1 with TRBJ1-2; D is possibly TRBD1 (5 bases). The CDR3 extends over 13 amino acids. Trimming took 6 bases from V and 6 from J, leaving 14 bases between them. Germline CDR1 is MNHNS and CDR2 is SASEGT.

The rearrangement links TRBV25-1 to TRBJ2-1, with 11 bases fitting TRBD1. There are 20 residues in the CDR3. CDR1 MGHDK and CDR2 SYGVNS come from the germline V gene. After removal of 3 bases from V and 3 bases from J, the junction contained 16 bases not matched to a gene. As DNA, the CDR3 is TGTGCCAGCAGTGATTACCGGGACAGGGGGATAGAGTGGGGCTACAATGAGCAGTTCTTC. Protein sequence: CASSDYRDRGIEWGYNEQFF.

J is TRBJ1-5 and V is TRBV19, with D perhaps TRBD1 (5 bases). Germline loops: CDR1 LNHDA, CDR2 SQIVND (reference sequence). The CDR3 extends over 16 amino acids. Trimming left V 1 base short and J 1 base short, with 11 bases between. The CDR3 spells CASSIGGGGSNQPQHF. The CDR3 nucleotides read TGTGCCAGTAGTATAGGTGGGGGGGGGAGCAATCAGCCCCAGCATTTT. Full variable domain (rest looked up from reference TRBV19 and TRBJ1-5): DGGITQSPKYLFRKEGQNVTLSCEQNLNHDAMYWYRQDPGQGLRLIYYSQIVNDFQKGDIAEGYSVSREKKESFPLTVTSAQKNPTAFYLCASSIGGGGSNQPQHFGDGTRLSIL.

CDR3 nucleotide sequence: TGTGCCAGCGATGGGGGAACATCGGATGGCTACACCTTC. This codes for CASDGGTSDGYTF. V and J are TRBV5-3 and TRBJ1-2; maybe TRBD1 (5 bases). TRBV5-3 is filed as an ORF, its function uncertain. The CDR3 runs 13 residues. Trimming cost V 8 bases and J 6 bases, with 17 bases left between them.

Comment on this clonotype: One junction end does not reproduce the germline sequence, and a read error may be involved. V usage is TRBV4-1 and J usage is TRBJ2-3; the match to TRBD2 covers 8 bases. The CDR3 extends over 18 amino acids. Per germline, CDR1 MGHRA and CDR2 YSYEKL. The CDR3 loop is CASSQGRGAQKLTDTQYF. CDR3 nucleotides: TGTGCCAGCAGCCAGGGGCGGGGGGCACAAAAACTGACAGATACGCAGTATTTT.

This clonotype was found a few times. The V call is TRBV15, the J call TRBJ2-5, with D perhaps TRBD2 (5 bases). The ends were cut back, 0 bases at V and 5 bases at J, with 13 bases in the middle. The V gene's germline CDR1 is LNHNV and CDR2 YYDKDF (reference sequence). The CDR3 is made up of 15 amino acids. The CDR3 sequence is CATSREASLPETQYF. Written as DNA, the CDR3 is TGTGCCACCAGCAGAGAAGCTAGCTTGCCCGAGACCCAGTACTTC.

V is TRBV7-6 and J is TRBJ2-1, with D perhaps being TRBD1 or TRBD2 (6 bases each). V lost 5 bases to trimming and J lost 1 base, with 15 bases between them. The CDR3 is made up of 16 amino acids. Germline values: CDR1 SGHVS, CDR2 FNYEAQ. CDR3 nucleotide sequence: TGTGCCAGCAGCCCAGGGACTCAGGGGTCCTACAATGAGCAGTTCTTC. Translating it yields CASSPGTQGSYNEQFF.

The J gene is TRBJ1-3, the V gene TRBV12-3 or TRBV12-4; the D gene is possibly TRBD1 (5 bases). The CDR3 length is 18 residues. The V end was cut by 4 bases, the J end by 0 bases, with 19 bases between. The chain's CDR3 is CASSSLADNLFSGNTIYF. DNA for the CDR3: TGTGCCAGCAGTTCCTTAGCGGACAATTTATTCTCTGGAAACACCATATATTTT.

The chain combines TRBV5-1 with TRBJ1-1, with 10 nucleotides matching TRBD1. With 4 bases clipped from V and 7 bases from J, the junction kept 10 bases outside the gene matches. The CDR3 is 15 residues long. CDR1 and CDR2 from the germline V gene are SGHRS and YFSETQ. In DNA, the CDR3 is TGCGCCAGCAGCCTCGGGACAGGGGAGGCCGGTGAAGCTTTCTTT. Its translation is CASSLGTGEAGEAFF.

This chain links TRBV2 with TRBJ2-1; D possibly corresponds to TRBD2 (7 bases). V was trimmed by 4 bases and J by 9 bases, leaving 16 bases between them. Germline CDR1 SNHLY, CDR2 FYNNEI. The CDR3 has 14 residues. CDR3 amino acids: CASSVWAGAGEQFF. The CDR3 nucleotides read TGTGCCAGCAGTGTTTGGGCGGGGGCCGGTGAGCAGTTCTTC.

In this sample, this clonotype turned up a few times. The V gene is TRBV27, the J gene TRBJ1-1, with 9 bases aligning to TRBD1. The CDR3 covers 14 residues. In germline, CDR1 is MNHEY, CDR2 SMNVEV (reference sequence). V shed 8 bases and J 5 bases; nucleotides not matched to a gene: 9. For the CDR3, the DNA is TGTGCCAGCGGAAAAACAGGGGGCTTTACTGAAGCTTTCTTT. Amino acids: CASGKTGGFTEAFF.

This chain links TRBV7-9 with TRBJ2-1; 12 nucleotides agree with TRBD2. CDR3 size: 14 residues. Germline-derived CDR1 and CDR2 are SEHNR and FQNEAQ (reference sequence). With 6 bases clipped from V and 8 bases from J, the junction kept 5 bases outside the gene matches. This chain's CDR3 is CASSQLAGGDEQFF. The CDR3 bases are TGTGCCAGCAGTCAACTAGCGGGGGGAGATGAGCAGTTCTTC.

Turning to this clonotype: A much more abundant neighbour one base away suggests this may be a read error. This rearrangement joins TRBV12-3 or TRBV12-4 to TRBJ1-5; maybe TRBD1 (6 bases). This CDR3 is built from 13 residues. V lost 6 bases and J 6 bases, leaving 12 bases between the germline ends. The CDR3 DNA reads TGTGCCAGCAGAACAGGGTTGGGTCAGCCCCAGCATTTT. This encodes CASRTGLGQPQHF.

As concerns this clonotype: At one of its ends the junction is not consistent with the germline gene, which may arise from a read error. The rearrangement uses TRBV19 and TRBJ1-6; D may be TRBD1 (5 bases). CDR1 is LNHDA, CDR2 SQIVND, per germline (reference sequence). This CDR3 comprises 15 residues. The CDR3 protein is CVSSSGQDYNSPLHF. The CDR3 region has the DNA TGTGTCAGTAGCTCGGGGCAGGATTATAATTCACCCCTCCACTTT. Complete variable domain (other parts from reference TRBV19 and TRBJ1-6): DGGITQSPKYLFRKEGQNVTLSCEQNLNHDAMYWYRQDPGQGLRLIYYSQIVNDFQKGDIAEGYSVSREKKESFPLTVTSAQKNPTAFYLCVSSSGQDYNSPLHFGNGTRLTVT.

The chain links TRBV6-5 to TRBJ2-2, with 9 bases that match TRBD2. The V gene's germline CDR1 is MNHEY and CDR2 SVGAGI. The CDR3 extends over 17 amino acids. The junction had 11 bases not matched to a gene; V was cut back by 5 bases and J by 4 bases. The CDR3 coding sequence is TGTGCCAGCAGTCGCGCGCAGCGGGGGGCCTTCACCGGGGAGCTGTTTTTT. Encoded protein: CASSRAQRGAFTGELFF.

This clonotype was seen more than once but under ten times. The rearrangement joins TRBV28 to TRBJ1-6; D may be TRBD1 (5 bases). V lost 2 bases and J lost 0, with 11 bases in between. Germline V gene sequence: CDR1 MDHEN, CDR2 SYDVKM. The CDR3 runs to 17 residues. The CDR3 DNA is TGTGCCAGCAGTTTACGGGACGTAAGCTCCTATAATTCACCCCTCCACTTT. Protein: CASSLRDVSSYNSPLHF.

The chain couples TRBV12-3 or TRBV12-4 to TRBJ2-1; 8 bases map to TRBD2. Germline trimming cut 5 bases from V and 8 bases from J; bases unmatched to any gene: 11. The CDR3 consists of 15 residues. The DNA of the CDR3 is TGTGCCAGCAGTGCCGGTCTAGCGGGTTCCGATGAGCAGTTCTTC. Translating gives CASSAGLAGSDEQFF.

This clonotype was seen a handful of times. The CDR3 here is CANGDARNSPLHF. Written as DNA, the CDR3 is TGTGCCAACGGGGACGCACGTAATTCACCCCTCCACTTT. This rearrangement joins TRBV10-3 to TRBJ1-6; D is perhaps TRBD1 (5 bases). V lost 10 bases, J lost 6 bases, and 13 bases lay in between. The germline V gene has CDR1 ENHRY and CDR2 SYGVKD. This CDR3 region has 13 residues.

This chain uses TRBV10-3 with TRBJ2-4; 7 bases map to TRBD1. After removal of 6 bases from V and 2 bases from J, the junction contained 7 bases not matched to a gene. This CDR3 has 15 amino acids. Germline V gene lookup returns CDR1 ENHRY and CDR2 SYGVKD. CDR3 protein: CAIRGTGETKNIQYF. Written as DNA, the CDR3 is TGTGCCATCAGAGGCACAGGGGAAACCAAAAACATTCAGTACTTC.

The chain couples TRBV5-4 to TRBJ2-1; 9 positions agree with TRBD2. This CDR3 region has 14 residues. The trim removed 4 bases at V and 5 bases at J, leaving 4 bases unmatched. The germline gives CDR1 SGHNT, CDR2 YYREEE (reference sequence). The CDR3 bases are TGTGCCAGCAGCACCGGGACTAGCAACAATGAGCAGTTCTTC. Amino acids: CASSTGTSNNEQFF.

This clonotype showed up just a few times. The DNA for the CDR3 is TGTGCCAGCAGTGAACTGAGGGTCTCTGGGGCCAACGTCCTGACTTTC. It translates to CASSELRVSGANVLTF. The rearrangement joins TRBV2 to TRBJ2-6; the D gene is possibly TRBD2 (5 bases). The CDR3 runs to 16 residues. Germline CDR1 reads SNHLY; CDR2 reads FYNNEI. The germline V and J ends were trimmed by 2 bases and 0 bases, with 8 bases remaining between them. The full variable domain, in which reference TRBV2 and TRBJ2-6 provide the parts outside the CDR3, is EPEVTQTPSHQVTQMGQEVILRCVPISNHLYFYWYRQILGQKVEFLVSFYNNEISEKSEIFDDQFSVERPDGSNFTLKIRSTKLEDSAMYFCASSELRVSGANVLTFGAGSRLTVL.

V is TRBV6-5 and J is TRBJ1-4; possibly TRBD1 for D (5 bases). CDR3 length: 14 amino acids. V was clipped by 5 bases and J by 4 bases, with 11 bases between them. Germline V gene lookup returns CDR1 MNHEY and CDR2 SVGAGI. In DNA, the CDR3 is TGTGCCAGCAGTCCCGGGACTATTAATGAAAAACTGTTTTTT. Translating gives CASSPGTINEKLFF.

The V gene is TRBV20-1, the J gene TRBJ1-2; maybe TRBD1 (6 bases). Per the germline V gene, CDR1 is DFQATT and CDR2 is SNEGSKA (reference sequence). This CDR3 is built from 12 residues. Trimming removed 6 bases from V and 7 bases from J, with 15 bases in between. The CDR3 DNA reads TGCAGTGCCATTCGGGGGGCGCGTGGCTACACCTTC. Its translation is CSAIRGARGYTF.

The V and J genes are TRBV4-1 and TRBJ1-2, with 9 bases that match TRBD1. This CDR3 comprises 15 residues. Losses at the gene ends were 6 bases for V and 6 bases for J; bases not matched to a gene: 11. Germline CDR1 MGHRA, CDR2 YSYEKL. CDR3 amino acids: CASSPRGQGGHGYTF. The CDR3 DNA is TGCGCCAGCAGTCCTAGGGGACAGGGAGGCCATGGCTACACCTTC.

This clonotype was counted between two and nine times. The rearrangement links TRBV14 to TRBJ2-1; TRBD1 is a possible D gene (6 bases). CDR3 size: 15 residues. CDR1 is SGHDN, CDR2 FVKESK, per germline. Between the trimmed V and J ends, which lost 6 bases and 2 bases, there was a span of 14 bases. The CDR3 bases are TGTGCCAGCAGGGACCACAGGGTTCCCTACAATGAGCAGTTCTTC. Protein: CASRDHRVPYNEQFF.

The chain couples TRBV27 to TRBJ1-4, with a weak D call TRBD1 (5 bases). Germline V gene data show CDR1 as MNHEY and CDR2 as SMNVEV (reference sequence). The CDR3 consists of 13 residues. Trimming removed 5 bases at V and 9 bases at J, with 13 bases between. CDR3 sequence (DNA): TGTGCCAGCAGTAATCCGGGACGCCAAAAACTGTTTTTT. Residues: CASSNPGRQKLFF.

V gene TRBV19 combines with J gene TRBJ1-4; 8 bases align to TRBD1. With 3 bases clipped from V and 5 bases from J, the junction kept 5 bases outside the gene matches. CDR1 and CDR2 (germline): LNHDA, SQIVND (reference sequence). CDR3 length equals 15 residues. In DNA, the CDR3 is TGTGCCAGTAGTATTCCGGGACAGGAGAATGAAAAACTGTTTTTT. It encodes CASSIPGQENEKLFF.

The chain carries TRBV7-9 and TRBJ2-2; TRBD1 is a possible D gene (6 bases). This CDR3 has 15 amino acids. V gave up 3 bases and J gave up 1 base, with 9 bases separating them. Germline CDR1 reads SEHNR; CDR2 reads FQNEAQ (reference sequence). CDR3 nucleotides: TGTGCCAGCAGCTTGTACAGGGTGAACACCGGGGAGCTGTTTTTT. Amino acid sequence: CASSLYRVNTGELFF.

There are a few counts of this clonotype. J is TRBJ2-3 and V is TRBV20-1; 8 bases are shared with TRBD2. Trimming cost V 3 bases and J 6 bases; bases outside gene matches: 8. This CDR3 has 14 amino acids. Germline V CDR1 and CDR2: DFQATT, SNEGSKA (reference sequence). CDR3 region: CSARDLRLADTQYF. The CDR3 DNA reads TGCAGTGCTAGGGATTTAAGACTAGCGGATACGCAGTATTTT.